Each of the 2 T cell receptor beta chains below was sequenced from the same sample in a study of Tregs in tolerant kidney transplant recipients. The table came from immunoSEQ multiplex PCR; TCRdb's copy has only in-frame clones and leaves some out. The table has about 240,000 clones, around 81% seen once. The sequenced material came from CD4+ T cells from blood. The receptors shown here come from a human donor in good health.

J is TRBJ1-2 and V is TRBV5-1; no firm D call. Per the germline V gene, CDR1 is SGHRS and CDR2 is YFSETQ. The CDR3 extends over 13 amino acids. Between the trimmed V and J ends, which lost 1 base and 6 bases, there was a span of 10 bases. The CDR3 coding sequence is TGCGCCAGCAGCTTGTCTCTGATTGATGGCTACACCTTC. Encoded protein: CASSLSLIDGYTF.

This clone was recorded a few times. This sequence joins TRBV19 and TRBJ2-1, with 7 bases lining up with TRBD2. Germline loops: CDR1 LNHDA, CDR2 SQIVND (reference sequence). Unmatched junction bases numbered 8, after V lost 1 base and J lost 2 bases. The CDR3 is 17 residues long. The CDR3 sequence: CASSIGPQRGTYNEQFF. The CDR3 region has the DNA TGTGCCAGTAGTATAGGGCCCCAGCGGGGAACCTACAATGAGCAGTTCTTC. The full variable domain, in which reference TRBV19 and TRBJ2-1 provide the parts outside the CDR3, is DGGITQSPKYLFRKEGQNVTLSCEQNLNHDAMYWYRQDPGQGLRLIYYSQIVNDFQKGDIAEGYSVSREKKESFPLTVTSAQKNPTAFYLCASSIGPQRGTYNEQFFGPGTRLTVL.